The clone carrying this T cell receptor beta chain was found a few times. Antigen: not known. The sample is drawn from a study of cytotoxic CD8 clonotypes in ibrutinib-treated CLL. The V and J ends lost 0 bases and 2 bases, in that order; junction bases with no gene match: 0. The CDR3 totals 14 residues. Germline lookup yields CDR1 MNHEY and CDR2 SVGAGI. The repertoire was sequenced with immunoSEQ multiplex PCR; TCRdb's copy has only in-frame clones and lacks some. This sample has 250,000 or so clones, with roughly 70% found just once. Study-level findings and limits: Baseline clonality, higher than in age-matched healthy donors, tracked circulating CD8+ T-cell counts.

The chain employs TRBV6-5 and TRBJ1-2; 7 positions match TRBD1. This clonotype originated in a human donor with chronic lymphocytic leukemia. Source: PBMCs, taken after 24 months of ibrutinib treatment. CDR3 sequence (DNA): TGTGCCAGCAGTTACTCGGGACAGAACTATGGCTACACCTTC. Translation: CASSYSGQNYGYTF.